The subject of this entry is one TCR beta chain. Its antigen is undetermined. Trimming took off 4 bases at V and 0 bases at J, with 10 bases between the two ends. Per the germline V gene, CDR1 is SGHVS and CDR2 is FNYEAQ. There are 16 residues in the CDR3. A second 7 to 11 cycle PCR used barcoded and J-beta primers. TCRdb re-called the 5' RACE reads through MiXCR, storing one row per CDR3 protein. This table holds around 750,000 distinct CDR3 sequences, around half found once. The data are from a study of blood T cells in healthy people across ages. Broader study findings: The percentage of naive T cells correlated strongly with TCR beta diversity. Significant beta diversity loss was already apparent by age about 42, declining roughly linearly. Lack of knowledge of donor CMV status possibly confounded expanded clonotype changes.

The sequenced sample consisted of blood. The sequence derives from a man older than 75 in good health. V is TRBV7-6 and J is TRBJ1-6; no clear D. The CDR3 region has the DNA TGTGCCAGCAGCTCCTACATGAGCTCCTATAATTCACCCCTCCACTTT. Amino acid sequence: CASSSYMSSYNSPLHF.